The 32 T cell receptor beta chains in this list originate from one sample, sequenced in a study of T cell responses to AZD1222 COVID-19 vaccine. Generated by immunoSEQ multiplex PCR, the TCRdb table keeps only in-frame clones and is missing some. The repertoire holds some 100,000 clones, with around 91% as singletons. Material: peripheral blood, obtained 28 days after the second AZD1222 dose. Every receptor here comes from an adult who received the AZD1222 COVID-19 vaccine.

V is TRBV19 and J is TRBJ2-1; 7 nucleotides agree with TRBD2. V lost 0 bases to trimming and J lost 9 bases; unmatched junction nucleotides: 11. Germline loops: CDR1 LNHDA, CDR2 SQIVND (reference sequence). The CDR3 loop spans 16 amino acids. The CDR3 nucleotides read TGTGCCAGTAGTATAGATCACACGGGAGGAGGAACTGAGCAGTTCTTC. Translation gives CASSIDHTGGGTEQFF.

The rearrangement links TRBV3-1 (or the pseudogene TRBV3-2) to TRBJ1-2; 8 nucleotides align to TRBD1. The germline V gene encodes CDR1 LGHDT and CDR2 YNNKEL (reference sequence). The CDR3 consists of 16 residues. V was clipped by 1 base and J by 4 bases; unmatched bases: 8. CDR3 nucleotides: TGTGCCAGCAGCCAAGCGATAGCGGGACAGGTCTATGGCTACACCTTC. It translates to CASSQAIAGQVYGYTF.

The chain has TRBV18 and TRBJ2-1; TRBD2 aligns across 8 bases. V was pared by 4 bases and J by 9 bases, with 14 bases of the junction left unmatched. The length of the CDR3 is 16 residues. The germline CDR1 and CDR2 sequences are KGHSH and LQKENI. The CDR3 coding sequence is TGTGCCAGCTCACGGAGGGGTAGCGGGGACCGACCTGAGCAGTTCTTC. Translating it yields CASSRRGSGDRPEQFF. Complete variable domain (other parts from reference TRBV18 and TRBJ2-1): NAGVMQNPRHLVRRRGQEARLRCSPMKGHSHVYWYRQLPEEGLKFMVYLQKENIIDESGMPKERFSAEFPKEGPSILRIQQVVRGDSAAYFCASSRRGSGDRPEQFFGPGTRLTVL.

The chain links TRBV6-5 to TRBJ1-5; TRBD1 might be the D (6 bases). Trimming pared 0 bases from V and 4 bases from J, leaving 13 bases between. In germline, CDR1 is MNHEY, CDR2 SVGAGI. This CDR3 comprises 16 residues. This chain's CDR3 is CASSYSFGQINQPQHF. The CDR3 DNA reads as TGTGCCAGCAGTTACTCTTTCGGACAGATTAATCAGCCCCAGCATTTT.

The J gene is TRBJ1-2, the V gene TRBV7-8; D is unclear. The germline CDR1 and CDR2 sequences are SGHVS and FQNEAQ. The CDR3 length is 13 residues. Trimming cost V 5 bases and J 5 bases, with 12 bases left between them. CDR3 sequence (DNA): TGTGCCAGCAGCCCTATAGTGGGGTATGGCTACACCTTC. It yields the protein CASSPIVGYGYTF.

The chain combines TRBV19 with TRBJ2-3; no reliable D call. Per germline, CDR1 LNHDA and CDR2 SQIVND (reference sequence). The CDR3 runs 12 residues. V lost 7 bases, J lost 0 bases, and 5 bases lay in between. The CDR3 bases are TGTGCCAGTAAGGGAAGCACAGATACGCAGTATTTT. Amino acid sequence: CASKGSTDTQYF.

This clone was seen a single time. This chain links TRBV27 with TRBJ1-1; D ambiguous. Germline V CDR1 and CDR2: MNHEY, SMNVEV (reference sequence). The CDR3 is 14 amino acids. The V gene lost 0 bases and the J gene lost 1 base, with 6 bases spanning the gap. The CDR3 spells CASSLSLANTEAFF. CDR3 bases: TGTGCCAGCAGTTTATCGCTAGCGAACACTGAAGCTTTCTTT.

The genes are TRBV25-1 and TRBJ1-4; no clear D. Germline assignment: CDR1 MGHDK and CDR2 SYGVNS. V lost 1 base, J lost 0 bases, and 12 bases lay in between. CDR3 length: 17 amino acids. CDR3 in amino acids: CASSELDGDATNEKLFF. The CDR3 bases are TGTGCCAGCAGTGAATTGGACGGAGATGCAACTAATGAAAAACTGTTTTTT.

The chain has TRBV3-1 (or the pseudogene TRBV3-2) and TRBJ1-1, with a tentative D call TRBD1 (6 bases). Per germline, CDR1 LGHDT and CDR2 YNNKEL (reference sequence). V was cut by 7 bases and J by 4 bases, with 25 bases left in between. The CDR3 totals 17 residues. The CDR3: CASNYRDIFLLGTEAFF. Written as DNA, the CDR3 is TGTGCCAGCAACTACCGGGACATCTTTCTGTTGGGCACTGAAGCTTTCTTT.

The J gene is TRBJ1-5, the V gene TRBV16; no definite D call. Trimming removed 2 bases from V and 3 bases from J, with 11 bases in between. The length of the CDR3 is 15 residues. Germline V gene data show CDR1 as KGHSY and CDR2 as FQNENV. Here the CDR3 reads CASSQTGVYNQPQHF. DNA for the CDR3: TGTGCCAGCAGCCAAACCGGGGTCTACAATCAGCCCCAGCATTTT.

This chain connects TRBV4-3 to TRBJ2-1; D is perhaps TRBD1 (6 bases). The CDR3 consists of 15 residues. The V gene lost 0 bases and the J gene lost 2 bases, with 8 bases spanning the gap. Looked up from germline, CDR1 is LGHNA and CDR2 is YSLEER. The CDR3 DNA reads TGCGCCAGCAGCCAAGATAAGGGGGCCTACAATGAGCAGTTCTTC. As protein: CASSQDKGAYNEQFF.

The chain links TRBV18 to TRBJ2-1; 9 bases match TRBD1. Per germline, CDR1 KGHSH and CDR2 LQKENI. V lost 6 bases and J lost 13; bases outside the gene matches: 10. The length of the CDR3 is 13 residues. DNA of the CDR3: TGTGCCAGCTCTACCACAGGGGGCGAATTACAGTTCTTC. Translated, it gives CASSTTGGELQFF.

The J gene is TRBJ1-6, the V gene TRBV5-1; no reliable D call. The CDR3 spans 15 residues. Germline loops: CDR1 SGHRS, CDR2 YFSETQ. V lost 0 bases and J lost 7, with 11 bases in between. The CDR3 DNA sequence: TGCGCCAGCAGCTTGGGGGAACGCTCCAATTCACCCCTCCACTTT. This gives the protein CASSLGERSNSPLHF.

This chain links TRBV19 with TRBJ1-1; D is uncertain. Germline-derived CDR1 and CDR2 are LNHDA and SQIVND (reference sequence). Trimming removed 3 bases from V and 1 base from J, with 9 bases in between. This CDR3 has 14 residues. CDR3 coding DNA: TGTGCCAGTAGTATCCCGGCAGCGAACACTGAAGCTTTCTTT. Its translation is CASSIPAANTEAFF.

J is TRBJ1-1 and V is TRBV5-1, with 7 positions matching TRBD1. Germline CDR1 is SGHRS and CDR2 is YFSETQ. The V segment lost 0 bases and the J segment 5 bases; nucleotides outside the gene matches: 10. The CDR3 covers 16 residues. The chain's CDR3 is CASSLGADRVGTEAFF. The CDR3 nucleotides read TGCGCCAGCAGCTTGGGGGCCGACAGGGTTGGGACTGAAGCTTTCTTT.

J is TRBJ1-3 and V is TRBV6-4; D unclear. The germline CDR1 and CDR2 sequences are MRHNA and SNTAGT. V gave up 2 bases and J gave up 0 bases, with 17 bases separating them. This CDR3 contains 18 residues. CDR3 loop: CASSDEGRWVPSGNTIYF. In nucleotides, the CDR3 is TGTGCCAGCAGTGACGAAGGCCGCTGGGTCCCCTCTGGAAACACCATATATTTT.

The CDR3 sequence: CASSSRGTGISGSSGANVLTF. CDR3 DNA sequence: TGTGCCAGCAGCTCTAGGGGGACAGGGATTAGCGGGAGCTCTGGGGCCAACGTCCTGACTTTC. The chain recombines TRBV7-3 with TRBJ2-6; D is perhaps TRBD1 or TRBD2 (9 bases each). The CDR3 spans 21 residues. V lost 4 bases, J lost 0 bases, and 25 bases lay in between. From germline, CDR1 is SGHTA and CDR2 FQGTGA.

Here the CDR3 DNA reads TGCGCCAGCAGCTTTCGGGCCCCGGTTGAGCAGTTCTTC. Protein sequence: CASSFRAPVEQFF. The rearrangement links TRBV5-1 to TRBJ2-1; D gene uncertain. The V and J ends lost 2 bases and 9 bases respectively, with 12 bases between them. This CDR3 spans 13 amino acids. Germline V gene sequence: CDR1 SGHRS, CDR2 YFSETQ.

This sequence joins TRBV18 and TRBJ1-1; TRBD1 agrees at 7 bases. Germline CDR1 and CDR2: KGHSH and LQKENI. The CDR3 length is 15 residues. V shed 4 bases and J 4 bases; nucleotides not matched to a gene: 9. The chain's CDR3 is CASSRDREETTEAFF. DNA for the CDR3: TGTGCCAGCTCACGTGACAGGGAAGAGACCACTGAAGCTTTCTTT.

V and J are TRBV5-6 and TRBJ2-2, with TRBD2 matching 9 bases. Germline CDR1 reads SGHDT; CDR2 reads YYEEEE. J gave up 4 bases and V 0 bases, and 7 bases lay outside the gene matches. The CDR3 length is 17 residues. CDR3 nucleotides: TGTGCCAGCAGCTTGGGGGGCGGGAGGGCCAGCACCGGGGAGCTGTTTTTT. The encoded protein is CASSLGGGRASTGELFF.

This chain connects TRBV27 to TRBJ2-1; TRBD2 is a possible D gene (6 bases). The CDR3 runs 15 residues. From germline, CDR1 is MNHEY and CDR2 SMNVEV (reference sequence). V shed 5 bases and J shed 3 bases, with 14 bases lying between them. The CDR3 loop is CASSPLGGGYNEQFF. The CDR3 DNA reads TGTGCCAGCAGTCCGCTTGGGGGAGGCTACAATGAGCAGTTCTTC.

The chain recombines TRBV7-2 with TRBJ1-5; 8 nucleotides align to TRBD1. The V gene end was trimmed by 5 bases and the J gene end by 0 bases; junction bases not matched to a gene: 9. The CDR3 sequence is 17 residues long. Per germline, CDR1 SGHTA and CDR2 FQGNSA. CDR3 sequence: CASSPTGGGYSNQPQHF. In DNA form, the CDR3 reads TGTGCCAGCAGCCCAACAGGGGGTGGGTATAGCAATCAGCCCCAGCATTTT.

The V and J genes are TRBV4-3 and TRBJ1-2, with TRBD1 as a possible D gene (6 bases). Trimming shortened V by 1 base and J by 5 bases, and 14 bases separated the two germline ends. Germline CDR1 is LGHNA and CDR2 is YSLEER. CDR3 length: 15 amino acids. As DNA, the CDR3 is TGCGCCAGCAGCCAAGGAAACAGGGAAGGTTATGGCTACACCTTC. Translation gives CASSQGNREGYGYTF.

V gene TRBV10-2 combines with J gene TRBJ1-4; the D is unclear. CDR1 is WSHSY, CDR2 SAAADI, per germline. The CDR3 has 16 residues. V was cut by 4 bases and J by 2 bases, with 14 bases left in between. The CDR3 nucleotides read TGCGCCAGCAGTGGGAGCTGGACCGTGACTAATGAAAAACTGTTTTTT. As protein: CASSGSWTVTNEKLFF.

J is TRBJ1-2 and V is TRBV11-2; D gene uncertain. This CDR3 contains 16 residues. V was cut by 4 bases and J by 0 bases, with 15 bases left in between. The germline CDR1 and CDR2 sequences are SGHAT and FQNNGV. The CDR3 bases are TGTGCCAGCAGCTCTCTACTACTACGTTCTAACTATGGCTACACCTTC. Protein: CASSSLLLRSNYGYTF.

This clone occurred once. The rearrangement joins TRBV28 to TRBJ2-5; D is perhaps TRBD1 or TRBD2 (6 bases each). The CDR3 covers 13 residues. Trimming shortened V by 3 bases and J by 6 bases, and 11 bases separated the two germline ends. The germline CDR1 and CDR2 sequences are MDHEN and SYDVKM. CDR3 residues: CASSLFGGQTQYF. CDR3 coding DNA: TGTGCCAGCAGTTTGTTTGGGGGGCAGACCCAGTACTTC.

Details on this clone: Mismatch with germline at one junction end may stem from a read error. The rearrangement links TRBV6-6 to TRBJ1-2, with 9 bases identical to TRBD1. Germline V gives CDR1 MNHNY, CDR2 SVGAGI (reference sequence). CDR3 length equals 15 residues. CDR3 bases: TGTGCCAGCAGTTACGGGACAGGGCCGTTCTATGACTACACCTTC. This gives the protein CASSYGTGPFYDYTF.

The chain carries TRBV29-1 and TRBJ1-2; 7 bases match TRBD1. Germline V CDR1 and CDR2: SQVTM, ANQGSEA. The J segment lost 4 bases and the V segment lost 7 bases, leaving 15 bases of the junction unmatched. CDR3 size: 15 residues. This CDR3 is CSAFTDRAGGYGYTF. The CDR3 nucleotides are TGCAGCGCATTCACCGACAGGGCAGGGGGCTATGGCTACACCTTC. The variable domain in full, with the rest retrieved from reference TRBV29-1 and TRBJ1-2, is SAVISQKPSRDICQRGTSLTIQCQVDSQVTMMFWYRQQPGQSLTLIATANQGSEATYESGFVIDKFPISRPNLTFSTLTVSNMSPEDSSIYLCSAFTDRAGGYGYTFGSGTRLTVV.

V and J are TRBV11-1 and TRBJ1-6; D gene unclear. Germline lookup yields CDR1 SGHAT and CDR2 FQDESV (reference sequence). V lost 1 base and J lost 5, with 3 bases in between. The CDR3 consists of 13 residues. CDR3 DNA: TGTGCCAGCAGCTTAGAAGATAATTCACCCCTCCACTTT. Translating it yields CASSLEDNSPLHF.

The chain carries TRBV28 and TRBJ1-4; a weak D match, TRBD1 (5 bases). Germline V lookup: CDR1 MDHEN, CDR2 SYDVKM. CDR3 length: 17 residues. Trimming removed 5 bases at V and 7 bases at J, with 23 bases between. The CDR3 spells CASSTPARGLAVEKLFF. The CDR3 coding sequence is TGTGCCAGCAGTACCCCAGCGAGGGGATTGGCGGTTGAAAAACTGTTTTTT. Drawing the rest from reference TRBV28 and TRBJ1-4, the complete variable domain is DVKVTQSSRYLVKRTGEKVFLECVQDMDHENMFWYRQDPGLGLRLIYFSYDVKMKEKGDIPEGYSVSREKKERFSLILESASTNQTSMYLCASSTPARGLAVEKLFFGSGTQLSVL.

The V gene is TRBV19, the J gene TRBJ1-1; 7 bases agree with TRBD1. The CDR3 is 14 residues long. Per the germline V gene, CDR1 is LNHDA and CDR2 is SQIVND (reference sequence). J lost 0 bases, V lost 4 bases, and 2 bases had no gene match. In DNA form, the CDR3 reads TGTGCCAGTAGTAAGGGACAGCTGAACACTGAAGCTTTCTTT. This sequence encodes CASSKGQLNTEAFF.

The rearrangement uses TRBV4-3 and TRBJ1-1; D uncertain. CDR1 is LGHNA and CDR2 is YSLEER in the germline V gene. Trimming took 4 bases from V and 1 from J, leaving 7 bases between them. The CDR3 has 13 amino acids. The CDR3 sequence: CASSPLGNTEAFF. CDR3 nucleotides: TGCGCCAGCAGCCCGTTGGGGAACACTGAAGCTTTCTTT.